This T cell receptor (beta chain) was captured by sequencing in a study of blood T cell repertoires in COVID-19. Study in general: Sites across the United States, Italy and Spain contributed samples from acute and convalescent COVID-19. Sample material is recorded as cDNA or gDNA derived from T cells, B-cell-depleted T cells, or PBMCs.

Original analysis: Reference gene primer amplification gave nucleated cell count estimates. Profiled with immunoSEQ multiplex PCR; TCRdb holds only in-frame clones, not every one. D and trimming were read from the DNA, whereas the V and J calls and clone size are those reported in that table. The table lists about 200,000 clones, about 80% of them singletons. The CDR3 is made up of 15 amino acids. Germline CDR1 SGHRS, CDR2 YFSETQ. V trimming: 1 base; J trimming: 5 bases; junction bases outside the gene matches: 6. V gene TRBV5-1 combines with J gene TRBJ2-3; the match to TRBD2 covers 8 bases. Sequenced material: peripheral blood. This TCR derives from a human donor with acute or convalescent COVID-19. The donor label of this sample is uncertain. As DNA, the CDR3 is TGCGCCAGCAGCTTGAAAGCGGGAGTATTAGATACGCAGTATTTT. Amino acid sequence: CASSLKAGVLDTQYF.